This T cell receptor beta chain was sequenced for a study of CD8+CD57+ T cells in acquired aplastic anemia. CDR3 and TCR beta VDJ profiling relied on a genomic DNA template. MiXCR, applied by TCRdb to the reads, yields one record per CDR3 protein. This sample yields about 190,000 distinct CDR3 sequences, of which approximately 52% are seen a single time; about a sixth belongs to the top ten. This clonotype showed up just a few times. V gave up 0 bases and J gave up 8 bases, with 11 bases separating them. CDR1 GTSNPN and CDR2 SVGIG come from the germline V gene (reference sequence). The CDR3 runs to 14 residues.

The source is a human donor in good health, serving as a control. The chain has TRBV30 and TRBJ1-6; D possibly corresponds to TRBD1 (5 bases). The sequenced sample was sorted CD4+, CD8+, or CD8+CD57+ T cells (not recorded which) from PBMCs. The CDR3 sequence: CAWSVRGLDSPLHF. CDR3 bases: TGTGCCTGGAGTGTAAGGGGCCTGGATTCACCCCTCCACTTT.